A single sample is the source of the 21 T cell receptor beta chains below, sequenced in a study of cytomegalovirus exposure and HLA in healthy donors. Use of 60 Vbeta and 13 Jbeta primers characterized the PCR. TCRdb's table, derived via immunoSEQ multiplex PCR, lists solely in-frame clones and lacks some. The sample lists some 150,000 clones, about three quarters occurring once. The sequencing sample was made of PBMCs. The receptors were gathered from a man aged 35-49 years in good health and CMV-seropositive.

The gene calls are TRBV4-1 and TRBJ1-2; D is possibly TRBD1 (6 bases). CDR3 size: 15 residues. The V end was cut by 0 bases, the J end by 2 bases, with 10 bases between. Germline V gene sequence: CDR1 MGHRA, CDR2 YSYEKL. Here the CDR3 DNA reads TGCGCCAGCAGCCAAGATCACAGGGAAAACTATGGCTACACCTTC. It yields the protein CASSQDHRENYGYTF.

The chain has TRBV27 and TRBJ2-2, with 8 positions matching TRBD2. V gave up 6 bases and J gave up 5 bases; unmatched junction bases: 11. There are 16 residues in the CDR3. Germline loops: CDR1 MNHEY, CDR2 SMNVEV (reference sequence). CDR3 protein: CASRTTAGVETGELFF. CDR3 sequence (DNA): TGTGCCAGCAGAACCACAGCGGGAGTCGAAACCGGGGAGCTGTTTTTT.

The chain carries TRBV7-2 and TRBJ1-1; D is uncertain. The V and J ends lost 3 bases and 1 base respectively, with 6 bases between them. CDR1 is SGHTA, CDR2 FQGNSA, per germline. The CDR3 is 13 amino acids. The CDR3 reads CASSFQSNTEAFF. The CDR3 coding sequence is TGTGCCAGCAGCTTTCAGTCGAACACTGAAGCTTTCTTT.

The V gene is TRBV2, the J gene TRBJ2-7, with TRBD1 as a possible D gene (6 bases). The CDR3 spans 14 residues. V was clipped by 6 bases and J by 0 bases, with 12 bases between them. Germline CDR1 and CDR2: SNHLY and FYNNEI. CDR3 nucleotide sequence: TGTGCCAGCAGATTGGGACACAGCTCCTACGAGCAGTACTTC. Translated: CASRLGHSSYEQYF.

V gene TRBV6-5 combines with J gene TRBJ1-1, with D possibly TRBD1 on 6 matching bases. The CDR3 extends over 13 amino acids. Germline V gene data show CDR1 as MNHEY and CDR2 as SVGAGI. The germline V and J ends were trimmed by 10 bases and 3 bases, with 15 bases remaining between them. DNA of the CDR3: TGTGCCATCAGGAAAGGGGGGGACACTGAAGCTTTCTTT. It is translated as CAIRKGGDTEAFF.

The J gene is TRBJ2-5, the V gene TRBV28; D remains unclear. Germline CDR1 MDHEN, CDR2 SYDVKM. The V and J ends lost 2 bases and 1 base respectively, with 8 bases between them. The length of the CDR3 is 14 residues. CDR3 in amino acids: CASSLLLVQETQYF. CDR3 in DNA: TGTGCCAGCAGTTTACTCCTCGTCCAAGAGACCCAGTACTTC.

Notes on this clone: In the same sample, other DNA sequences code for this CDR3. This chain links TRBV27 with TRBJ2-2, with 8 nucleotides matching TRBD2. With V trimmed by 4 bases and J by 7 bases, 8 bases remained unmatched. The germline gives CDR1 MNHEY, CDR2 SMNVEV (reference sequence). The CDR3 has 15 amino acids. Here the CDR3 reads CASSSRGGRVGELFF. In DNA form, the CDR3 reads TGTGCCAGCAGTTCCCGGGGGGGACGCGTCGGGGAGCTGTTTTTT.

This sequence joins TRBV7-9 and TRBJ2-3, with a tentative D call TRBD2 (5 bases). The germline V gene has CDR1 SEHNR and CDR2 FQNEAQ (reference sequence). This CDR3 contains 15 residues. Trimming removed 8 bases from V and 5 bases from J, with 20 bases in between. The CDR3 sequence is CASQLSRGALDTQYF. Written as DNA, the CDR3 is TGTGCCAGCCAGCTATCCCGGGGAGCTTTAGATACGCAGTATTTT.

The gene calls are TRBV13 and TRBJ1-1, with D unclear. The germline V gene encodes CDR1 PRHDT and CDR2 FYEKMQ (reference sequence). V was pared by 6 bases and J by 0 bases, with 8 bases between. This CDR3 spans 13 amino acids. CDR3 in DNA: TGTGCCAGCAGACCTGAGCTGAACACTGAAGCTTTCTTT. Its translation: CASRPELNTEAFF.

This rearrangement joins TRBV30 to TRBJ2-2; D possibly corresponds to TRBD2 (5 bases). CDR1 and CDR2 from the germline V gene are GTSNPN and SVGIG (reference sequence). The CDR3 sequence is 13 residues long. Trimming left V 3 bases short and J 4 bases short, with 9 bases between. This CDR3 is CAWRGARTGELFF. Written as DNA, the CDR3 is TGTGCCTGGAGGGGAGCGCGCACCGGGGAGCTGTTTTTT.

The chain links TRBV4-2 to TRBJ2-7; D might be TRBD2 (5 bases). CDR1 is LGHNA, CDR2 YNFKEQ, per germline. V gave up 1 base and J gave up 2 bases, with 27 bases separating them. The CDR3 is 20 amino acids. CDR3: CASSQVISVSKSLDPYEQYF. The CDR3 bases are TGTGCCAGCAGCCAAGTTATTAGTGTCAGCAAATCACTAGACCCCTACGAGCAGTACTTC.

J is TRBJ2-1 and V is TRBV7-9; 8 bases match TRBD2. Per the germline V gene, CDR1 is SEHNR and CDR2 is FQNEAQ (reference sequence). There are 15 residues in the CDR3. The V segment lost 4 bases and the J segment 1 base; nucleotides outside the gene matches: 3. The CDR3 spells CASSSVAGSYNEQFF. The CDR3 bases are TGTGCCAGCAGCTCCGTAGCGGGGTCCTACAATGAGCAGTTCTTC.

With regard to this clone: The junction does not match germline at one end; this may be a read error. In DNA form, the CDR3 reads TGTGCCAGCAGCTTATCGGCGGGAGGGAGTGGGGCTGTCTATGAGCAGTTCTTC. It encodes CASSLSAGGSGAVYEQFF. This chain uses TRBV27 with TRBJ2-1; 9 bases match TRBD2. The CDR3 sequence is 18 residues long. The germline CDR1 and CDR2 sequences are MNHEY and SMNVEV (reference sequence).

The V call is TRBV7-2, the J call TRBJ2-3; TRBD2 matches 8 bases. The CDR3 is made up of 17 amino acids. The ends lost 4 bases at V and 0 bases at J; junction bases unmatched: 9. Germline V gene sequence: CDR1 SGHTA, CDR2 FQGNSA. CDR3 loop: CASSSHRLAKSTDTQYF. Written as DNA, the CDR3 is TGTGCCAGCAGCTCCCACCGACTAGCGAAGAGCACAGATACGCAGTATTTT.

The chain uses TRBV10-3 and TRBJ1-2, with 11 bases lining up with TRBD1. The CDR3 extends over 18 amino acids. The germline CDR1 and CDR2 sequences are ENHRY and SYGVKD. V dropped 0 bases and J dropped 3; count of bases not matched to a gene: 9. The CDR3 loop reads CAISESAGQGAQDYGYTF. CDR3 sequence (DNA): TGTGCCATCAGTGAGTCGGCAGGACAGGGGGCACAAGACTATGGCTACACCTTC.

Only one count was recorded for this clone. The chain is built from TRBV7-2 and TRBJ2-5, with 10 nucleotides matching TRBD1. V was clipped by 7 bases and J by 4 bases; unmatched bases: 12. The CDR3 consists of 16 residues. In germline, CDR1 is SGHTA, CDR2 FQGNSA. CDR3 in amino acids: CASTPAARTGGETQYF. CDR3 coding DNA: TGTGCCAGCACCCCCGCCGCTCGGACAGGGGGAGAGACCCAGTACTTC.

The chain uses TRBV7-2 and TRBJ1-1; 9 bases are a match to TRBD1. V lost 5 bases, J lost 3 bases, and 4 bases stayed unmatched. CDR3 length equals 14 residues. CDR1 and CDR2 (germline): SGHTA, FQGNSA. This chain's CDR3 is CASSRQGGDTEAFF. Here the CDR3 DNA reads TGTGCCAGCAGCCGACAGGGGGGGGACACTGAAGCTTTCTTT. Together with reference TRBV7-2 and TRBJ1-1, the CDR3 gives the full variable domain: GAGVSQSPSNKVTEKGKDVELRCDPISGHTALYWYRQSLGQGLEFLIYFQGNSAPDKSGLPSDRFSAERTGGSVSTLTIQRTQQEDSAVYLCASSRQGGDTEAFFGQGTRLTVV.

J is TRBJ1-5 and V is TRBV27; possible D gene TRBD1, 6 bases. The CDR3 extends over 15 amino acids. Germline V lookup: CDR1 MNHEY, CDR2 SMNVEV (reference sequence). V lost 5 bases to trimming and J lost 1 base, with 12 bases between them. CDR3: CASSPGTRSNQPQHF. Written as DNA, the CDR3 is TGTGCCAGCAGTCCCGGGACAAGAAGCAATCAGCCCCAGCATTTT.

The chain is built from TRBV5-6 and TRBJ1-1, with 7 bases lining up with TRBD1. The V gene end was trimmed by 4 bases and the J gene end by 0 bases; junction bases not matched to a gene: 3. There are 14 residues in the CDR3. Germline CDR1 and CDR2: SGHDT and YYEEEE. CDR3 sequence: CASSRTGMNTEAFF. For the CDR3, the DNA is TGTGCCAGCAGCCGGACAGGTATGAACACTGAAGCTTTCTTT.

The sample holds many counts of this clone. The rearrangement links TRBV5-1 to TRBJ2-2; 7 bases fit TRBD1. Germline V gene data show CDR1 as SGHRS and CDR2 as YFSETQ. V trimming: 4 bases; J trimming: 3 bases; junction bases outside the gene matches: 6. The CDR3 contains 15 residues. The CDR3 bases are TGCGCCAGCAGCACTAGACAGGGATACACCGGGGAGCTGTTTTTT. It encodes CASSTRQGYTGELFF.

This clone was seen a few times. CDR3 nucleotide sequence: TGTGCCAGCAGCGACGGGGGGTTGAACACTGAAGCTTTCTTT. This gives the protein CASSDGGLNTEAFF. The J gene is TRBJ1-1, the V gene TRBV11-2; D may be TRBD1 (5 bases). This CDR3 is built from 14 residues. The V and J ends lost 5 bases and 0 bases respectively, with 10 bases between them. Germline V CDR1 and CDR2: SGHAT, FQNNGV.